The source of this T cell receptor beta chain is a study of blood T cell repertoires in COVID-19. At the level of the study: PBMCs, B-cell-depleted T cells, or T cells provided the cDNA or gDNA that made up the material.

TCRdb's copy holds only in-frame clones and misses some; the assay was immunoSEQ multiplex PCR. Of some 83,000 clones listed, approximately 75% were seen once; the top ten hold around an eighth. Sequencing used peripheral blood. This clonotype was sampled from an elderly woman with acute or convalescent COVID-19.

In DNA form, the CDR3 reads TGCGCCAGCAGCGAGGGACAGGGCGGCTTAACTGAAGCTTTCTTT. Encoded protein: CASSEGQGGLTEAFF. The rearrangement links TRBV5-1 to TRBJ1-1; TRBD1 matches at 9 bases. The CDR3 is made up of 15 amino acids. CDR1 is SGHRS, CDR2 YFSETQ, per germline. V was clipped by 4 bases and J by 5 bases; unmatched bases: 9.